Below are 27 T cell receptor beta chains sequenced from a single sample in a study of T cell responses to AZD1222 COVID-19 vaccine. This table comes from immunoSEQ multiplex PCR, and its TCRdb copy is limited to in-frame clones, with some not included. This sample carries some 170,000 clones, roughly nine tenths of them seen once, and the ten largest clones take 1.6%. The specimen comprised peripheral blood, sampled on day 0 of AZD1222 vaccination. The receptors originated from an adult in good health.

The CDR3 here is CASSDQGLSDTQYF. Written as DNA, the CDR3 is TGTGCCAGCAGTGATCAGGGTTTGTCAGATACGCAGTATTTT. The chain employs TRBV9 and TRBJ2-3; the D gene is possibly TRBD1 (5 bases). Germline CDR1 and CDR2: SGDLS and YYNGEE. The germline V and J ends were trimmed by 5 bases and 4 bases, with 14 bases remaining between them. The CDR3 runs 14 residues. The complete variable domain, with remaining parts taken from reference TRBV9 and TRBJ2-3, reads DSGVTQTPKHLITATGQRVTLRCSPRSGDLSVYWYQQSLDQGLQFLIQYYNGEERAKGNILERFSAQQFPDLHSELNLSSLELGDSALYFCASSDQGLSDTQYFGPGTRLTVL.

This sequence joins TRBV28 and TRBJ1-2, with 7 bases lining up with TRBD1. This CDR3 comprises 15 residues. CDR1 is MDHEN, CDR2 SYDVKM, per germline. With 7 bases clipped from V and 4 bases from J, the junction kept 12 bases outside the gene matches. In DNA, the CDR3 is TGTGCCAGCACCCCTTTTGCAGGGACAGCCTATGGCTACACCTTC. It specifies CASTPFAGTAYGYTF.

The V and J genes are TRBV5-1 and TRBJ2-7, with 7 positions matching TRBD2. Germline V gene lookup returns CDR1 SGHRS and CDR2 YFSETQ. There are 15 residues in the CDR3. With V trimmed by 4 bases and J by 2 bases, 9 bases remained unmatched. CDR3 in DNA: TGCGCCAGCAGCCTCTCTAGCGGACATACCTACGAGCAGTACTTC. This gives the protein CASSLSSGHTYEQYF.

The chain recombines TRBV6-2 or TRBV6-3 with TRBJ1-5, with D perhaps TRBD1 (6 bases). Germline V gives CDR1 MNHEY, CDR2 SVGEGT. V lost 0 bases, J lost 6 bases, and 9 bases lay in between. The CDR3 covers 14 residues. The CDR3: CASSYSRGTQPQHF. CDR3 sequence (DNA): TGTGCCAGCAGTTACTCGAGGGGGACTCAGCCCCAGCATTTT.

This clone was found a few times. The chain combines TRBV2 with TRBJ1-2; D is undetermined. This CDR3 region has 15 residues. V was clipped by 2 bases and J by 4 bases, with 14 bases between them. The germline V gene has CDR1 SNHLY and CDR2 FYNNEI. CDR3 DNA: TGTGCCAGCAGTGAAAATTACAGCCCTATCTATGGCTACACCTTC. Its translation is CASSENYSPIYGYTF.

The chain carries TRBV28 and TRBJ2-7, with a weak D call TRBD1 (6 bases). Trimming pared 5 bases from V and 1 base from J, leaving 12 bases between. The CDR3 sequence is 14 residues long. Looked up from germline, CDR1 is MDHEN and CDR2 is SYDVKM. Here the CDR3 reads CASSLQGRSYEQYF. The CDR3 region has the DNA TGTGCCAGCAGTCTACAGGGAAGGTCCTACGAGCAGTACTTC.

This clone was observed once. The rearrangement joins TRBV7-3 to TRBJ2-3; no clear D gene. The V end lost 1 base, the J end lost 2 bases, and 4 bases lay between the germline ends. The CDR3 sequence is 13 residues long. CDR1 and CDR2 (germline): SGHTA, FQGTGA. The CDR3 here is CASSLSLTDTQYF. In nucleotides, the CDR3 is TGTGCCAGCAGCTTAAGTCTCACAGATACGCAGTATTTT. The full variable domain, completed using reference TRBV7-3 and TRBJ2-3, is GAGVSQTPSNKVTEKGKYVELRCDPISGHTALYWYRQSLGQGPEFLIYFQGTGAADDSGLPNDRFFAVRPEGSVSTLKIQRTERGDSAVYLCASSLSLTDTQYFGPGTRLTVL.

The chain links TRBV28 to TRBJ1-1; 7 bases map to TRBD1. Germline assignment: CDR1 MDHEN and CDR2 SYDVKM. V trimming: 4 bases; J trimming: 6 bases; junction bases outside the gene matches: 8. The CDR3 is 14 residues long. CDR3 residues: CASSSGRGGAEAFF. The CDR3, as DNA: TGTGCCAGCAGTTCGGGCAGGGGGGGTGCTGAAGCTTTCTTT.

This clone was seen a handful of times. V is TRBV11-2 and J is TRBJ2-1; a possible D gene is TRBD2 (6 bases). In germline, CDR1 is SGHAT, CDR2 FQNNGV. CDR3 length: 16 amino acids. Trimming stripped 5 bases from V and 0 bases from J, with 14 bases between. CDR3 sequence reads: CASSPPGTASYNEQFF. The CDR3 DNA sequence: TGTGCCAGCAGCCCGCCCGGGACTGCCTCCTACAATGAGCAGTTCTTC.

This clone occurred once. CDR3 nucleotides: TGTGCCAGCAGGCAGACCAGGAGCTCTGGAAACACCATATATTTT. Its translation is CASRQTRSSGNTIYF. The V and J genes are TRBV6-5 and TRBJ1-3; D not certain. The CDR3 is 15 amino acids. V gave up 6 bases and J gave up 0 bases, with 12 bases separating them. The V gene's germline CDR1 is MNHEY and CDR2 SVGAGI.

The gene calls are TRBV19 and TRBJ1-5; a weak D match, TRBD1 (5 bases). CDR1 is LNHDA, CDR2 SQIVND, per germline (reference sequence). Trimming pared 1 base from V and 0 bases from J, leaving 10 bases between. This CDR3 has 16 residues. The CDR3 DNA reads TGTGCCAGTAGTATAGTGGGGACGTCTAGCAATCAGCCCCAGCATTTT. It specifies CASSIVGTSSNQPQHF. Based on the CDR3 plus reference TRBV19 and TRBJ1-5, the full variable domain is DGGITQSPKYLFRKEGQNVTLSCEQNLNHDAMYWYRQDPGQGLRLIYYSQIVNDFQKGDIAEGYSVSREKKESFPLTVTSAQKNPTAFYLCASSIVGTSSNQPQHFGDGTRLSIL.

This clone was seen once. The CDR3: CASRTQGAGEKLFF. CDR3 DNA sequence: TGTGCCAGCAGGACACAGGGGGCGGGTGAAAAACTGTTTTTT. The chain is built from TRBV28 and TRBJ1-4, with TRBD1 matching 9 bases. V shed 6 bases and J 7 bases; nucleotides not matched to a gene: 6. The CDR3 consists of 14 residues. Germline CDR1 is MDHEN and CDR2 is SYDVKM. Combining the CDR3 with reference TRBV28 and TRBJ1-4 gives the whole variable domain DVKVTQSSRYLVKRTGEKVFLECVQDMDHENMFWYRQDPGLGLRLIYFSYDVKMKEKGDIPEGYSVSREKKERFSLILESASTNQTSMYLCASRTQGAGEKLFFGSGTQLSVL.

The V call is TRBV10-3, the J call TRBJ1-5, with a tentative D call TRBD1 (5 bases). The CDR3 runs 15 residues. Trimming pared 10 bases from V and 3 bases from J, leaving 19 bases between. Germline V gene sequence: CDR1 ENHRY, CDR2 SYGVKD. The CDR3 DNA follows: TGTGCCACCTCCCTTTCGGGGGACGACAATCAGCCCCAGCATTTT. Translating it yields CATSLSGDDNQPQHF.

J is TRBJ2-2 and V is TRBV28, with D maybe TRBD2 (6 bases). The CDR3 consists of 15 residues. The V and J ends lost 0 bases and 3 bases respectively, with 8 bases between them. The V gene's germline CDR1 is MDHEN and CDR2 SYDVKM. The chain's CDR3 is CASSLWGGDTGELFF. CDR3 in DNA: TGTGCCAGCAGTTTATGGGGAGGTGACACCGGGGAGCTGTTTTTT.

The rearrangement joins TRBV29-1 to TRBJ1-4, with D possibly being TRBD1 (5 bases). Germline CDR1 and CDR2: SQVTM and ANQGSEA. There are 13 residues in the CDR3. The germline V and J ends were trimmed by 7 bases and 5 bases, with 14 bases remaining between them. The CDR3 region is CSAYRRYNEKLFF. The CDR3 DNA follows: TGCAGCGCCTACAGGAGGTACAATGAAAAACTGTTTTTT.

CDR3 sequence: CASSLAGLVINEQFF. For the CDR3, the DNA is TGTGCCAGCAGCTTGGCGGGACTAGTGATCAATGAGCAGTTCTTC. This chain joins TRBV7-9 and TRBJ2-1, with 8 positions matching TRBD2. There are 15 residues in the CDR3. The V and J ends lost 3 bases and 6 bases, in that order; junction bases with no gene match: 7. Germline V lookup: CDR1 SEHNR, CDR2 FQNEAQ (reference sequence).

This clone was recorded a few times. This chain links TRBV9 with TRBJ1-2; tentatively, D is TRBD1 (5 bases). The V gene lost 5 bases and the J gene lost 0 bases, with 14 bases spanning the gap. The CDR3 totals 15 residues. Germline V gene data show CDR1 as SGDLS and CDR2 as YYNGEE. The CDR3 loop reads CASSLTDTTNYGYTF. For the CDR3, the DNA is TGTGCCAGCAGTCTAACGGACACAACTAACTATGGCTACACCTTC.

The rearrangement uses TRBV5-1 and TRBJ2-1, with TRBD2 identical over 8 bases. The CDR3 extends over 15 amino acids. Germline V gene lookup returns CDR1 SGHRS and CDR2 YFSETQ. V was clipped by 2 bases and J by 3 bases; unmatched bases: 4. Here the CDR3 reads CASSLTAGVYNEQFF. Written as DNA, the CDR3 is TGCGCCAGCAGCTTAACAGCGGGGGTCTACAATGAGCAGTTCTTC.

V usage is TRBV6-5 and J usage is TRBJ1-2; D is ambiguous. CDR1 MNHEY and CDR2 SVGAGI come from the germline V gene. The CDR3 runs to 13 residues. V was pared by 6 bases and J by 0 bases, with 8 bases between. CDR3 bases: TGTGCCAGCAGAATCACAGCTAACTATGGCTACACCTTC. It codes for CASRITANYGYTF.

This chain connects TRBV11-1 to TRBJ1-1; D gene ambiguous. V lost 6 bases and J lost 2, with 13 bases in between. Germline V gives CDR1 SGHAT, CDR2 FQDESV (reference sequence). CDR3 size: 14 residues. In nucleotides, the CDR3 is TGTGCCAGCAGTGTCCGGAGAGCCAACACTGAAGCTTTCTTT. Translation: CASSVRRANTEAFF. The full variable domain, rest sourced from reference TRBV11-1 and TRBJ1-1, is EAEVAQSPRYKITEKSQAVAFWCDPISGHATLYWYRQILGQGPELLVQFQDESVVDDSQLPKDRFSAERLKGVDSTLKIQPAELGDSAMYLCASSVRRANTEAFFGQGTRLTVV.

V usage is TRBV29-1 and J usage is TRBJ1-5, with D possibly matching TRBD1 (6 bases). The CDR3 sequence is 14 residues long. In germline, CDR1 is SQVTM, CDR2 ANQGSEA. Trimming took off 4 bases at V and 1 base at J, with 11 bases between the two ends. CDR3 nucleotides: TGCAGCGTTGCCAACAGGGAGAGCAATCAGCCCCAGCATTTT. Its protein product is CSVANRESNQPQHF.

The chain carries TRBV10-3 and TRBJ2-7, with D unclear. The CDR3 has 12 amino acids. CDR1 is ENHRY, CDR2 SYGVKD, per germline. Trimming removed 3 bases from V and 2 bases from J, with 5 bases in between. The CDR3 here is CAISDTAYEQYV. CDR3 coding DNA: TGTGCCATCAGTGACACAGCCTACGAGCAGTACGTC.

As DNA, the CDR3 is TGTGCCAGCAGCTGGCCGGGACTAGCGGTTAATGAGCAGTTCTTC. This translates into CASSWPGLAVNEQFF. The chain links TRBV5-8 to TRBJ2-1; 11 nucleotides agree with TRBD2. The length of the CDR3 is 15 residues. CDR1 is SGHTS, CDR2 YDEGEE, per germline. V lost 3 bases, J lost 7 bases, and 6 bases stayed unmatched.

Note on this clone: The same CDR3 also results from other DNA sequences found in this sample. This chain links TRBV6-5 with TRBJ1-2; D unresolved. Trimming shortened V by 0 bases and J by 4 bases, and 9 bases separated the two germline ends. This CDR3 region has 14 residues. Germline V CDR1 and CDR2: MNHEY, SVGAGI. The CDR3 region is CASSYSSGSYGYTF. As DNA, the CDR3 is TGTGCCAGCAGTTACTCGTCAGGCTCCTATGGCTACACCTTC.

In regard to this clone: Germline and junction disagree at one end, which may indicate a read error. V is TRBV15 and J is TRBJ1-5; TRBD1 is a possible D gene (5 bases). The length of the CDR3 is 15 residues. Germline lookup yields CDR1 LNHNV and CDR2 YYDKDF (reference sequence). The CDR3 DNA sequence: TGTGCCACCAGCCGAGAATGGGGGGGAGATCAGCCCCAGCATTTT. Amino acid sequence: CATSREWGGDQPQHF.

Regarding this clone: Its ends do not fully match the called genes, so a read error is possible. This sequence joins TRBV11-1 and TRBJ1-1; D gene unclear. The CDR3 spans 13 residues. Per germline, CDR1 SGHAT and CDR2 FQDESV (reference sequence). CDR3 loop: CASSSPPVTGAFF. In DNA form, the CDR3 reads TGTGCCAGCAGCTCCCCCCCAGTTACTGGAGCTTTCTTT.

This clone has only one observation. The chain is built from TRBV7-9 and TRBJ2-1, with D unresolved. The length of the CDR3 is 13 residues. Trimming left V 5 bases short and J 6 bases short, with 11 bases between. Germline CDR1 is SEHNR and CDR2 is FQNEAQ (reference sequence). The CDR3 protein is CASSPTTSNEQFF. CDR3 coding DNA: TGTGCCAGCAGCCCCACGACGAGCAATGAGCAGTTCTTC. The full variable domain, its missing parts supplied by reference TRBV7-9 and TRBJ2-1, is DTGVSQNPRHKITKRGQNVTFRCDPISEHNRLYWYRQTLGQGPEFLTYFQNEAQLEKSRLLSDRFSAERPKGSFSTLEIQRTEQGDSAMYLCASSPTTSNEQFFGPGTRLTVL.